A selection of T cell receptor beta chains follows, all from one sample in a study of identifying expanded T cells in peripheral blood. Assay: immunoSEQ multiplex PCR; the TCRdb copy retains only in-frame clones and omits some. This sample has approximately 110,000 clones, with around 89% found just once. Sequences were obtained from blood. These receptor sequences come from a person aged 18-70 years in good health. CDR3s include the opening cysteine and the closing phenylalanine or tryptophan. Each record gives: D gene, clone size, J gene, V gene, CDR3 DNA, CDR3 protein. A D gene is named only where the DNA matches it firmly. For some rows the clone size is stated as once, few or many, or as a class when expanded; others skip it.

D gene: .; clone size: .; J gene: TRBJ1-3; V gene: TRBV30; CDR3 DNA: TGTGCCTGGAGTATTCTTTTTGGAAACACCATATATTTT; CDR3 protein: CAWSILFGNTIYF
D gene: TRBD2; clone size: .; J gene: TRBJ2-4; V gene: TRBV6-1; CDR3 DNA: TGTGCCAGCACCCCTGGGTCTAGCGGGAAAAACATTCAGTACTTC; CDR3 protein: CASTPGSSGKNIQYF
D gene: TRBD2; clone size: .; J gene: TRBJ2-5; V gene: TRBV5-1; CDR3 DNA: TGCGCCAGCAGCTTGACTAGCGGGGGTGCGACCCAGTACTTC; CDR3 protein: CASSLTSGGATQYF
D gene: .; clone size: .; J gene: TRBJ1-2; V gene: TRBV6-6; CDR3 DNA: TGTGCCAGCAGTTACTCGTACAGTACCTATGGCTACACCTTC; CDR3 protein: CASSYSYSTYGYTF
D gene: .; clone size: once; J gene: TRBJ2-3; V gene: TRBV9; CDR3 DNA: TGTGCCAGCAGCGTAGGAAGTTTCGGGGATACGCAGTATTTT; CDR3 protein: CASSVGSFGDTQYF
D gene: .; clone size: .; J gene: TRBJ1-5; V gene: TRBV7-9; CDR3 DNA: TGTGCCAGCAGCTTAGCGGGTCAGCCCCAGCATTTT; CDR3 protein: CASSLAGQPQHF
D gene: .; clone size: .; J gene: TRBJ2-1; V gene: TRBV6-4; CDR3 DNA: TGTGCCAGCAGTCCCGGTAGTTTTAGGGGCAATGAGCAGTTCTTC; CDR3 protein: CASSPGSFRGNEQFF
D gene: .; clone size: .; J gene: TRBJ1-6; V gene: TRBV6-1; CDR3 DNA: TGTGCCACCAGCTCGGGACCGTATAATTCACCCCTCCACTTT; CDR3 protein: CATSSGPYNSPLHF
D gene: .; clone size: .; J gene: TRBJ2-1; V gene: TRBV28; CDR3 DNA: TGTGCCAGCAGTTTGGGCAAACCCCAGCAGTTCTTC; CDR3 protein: CASSLGKPQQFF
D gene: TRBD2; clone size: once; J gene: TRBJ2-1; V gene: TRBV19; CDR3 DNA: TGTGCCAGTAGTATAGTCAGCGGGGGGGCCGCTGAGCAGTTCTTC; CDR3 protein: CASSIVSGGAAEQFF
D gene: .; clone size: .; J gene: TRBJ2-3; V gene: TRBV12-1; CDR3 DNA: TGTGCCAGCAGCATCACAGATACGCAGTATTTT; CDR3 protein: CASSITDTQYF